Listed below are T cell receptor beta chains from one sample, sequenced in a study of blood T cells in healthy people across ages. TCRdb re-called the 5' RACE reads with MiXCR, one entry per CDR3 protein. The data contain about 540,000 distinct CDR3 sequences, approximately 25% of them seen just once; the ten biggest clones take up roughly 9.4%. The sample was also reused in another study, on T cells of mothers and their children.

Sequencing was performed on blood. The receptors come from a boy under 18 in good health. Both conserved end residues are part of each CDR3. A D gene is named only where the DNA matches it firmly. Only part of the rows carry a size: once, few, many, or a class if the clone is expanded.

v_gene: TRBV20-1
d_gene: .
abundance: few
j_gene: TRBJ2-7
CDR3nt: TGCAGTGCAAACTCACAGGGCCACGAGCAGTACTTC
CDR3aa: CSANSQGHEQYF

v_gene: TRBV28
d_gene: .
abundance: .
j_gene: TRBJ2-3
CDR3nt: TGTGCCAGCAGTCCGGCGAGTACTGGGGATACGCAGTATTTT
CDR3aa: CASSPASTGDTQYF

v_gene: TRBV4-2
d_gene: .
abundance: once
j_gene: TRBJ1-2
CDR3nt: TGTGCCAGCAGCCAAGATGAATATGACTATGGCTACACCTTC
CDR3aa: CASSQDEYDYGYTF

v_gene: TRBV27
d_gene: .
abundance: .
j_gene: TRBJ2-7
CDR3nt: TGTGCCAGCGCCCCGACGGGGATTCTCGGGGAGCAGTACTTC
CDR3aa: CASAPTGILGEQYF

v_gene: TRBV29-1
d_gene: TRBD2
abundance: .
j_gene: TRBJ2-7
CDR3nt: TGCAGCGTCTACGGGGGGTCCTACGAGCAGTACTTC
CDR3aa: CSVYGGSYEQYF

v_gene: TRBV20-1
d_gene: .
abundance: few
j_gene: TRBJ1-4
CDR3nt: TGCAGTGGAATCGGCCCCATGGGTGAAAAACTGTTTTTT
CDR3aa: CSGIGPMGEKLFF

v_gene: TRBV4-3
d_gene: TRBD2
abundance: few
j_gene: TRBJ2-1
CDR3nt: TGCGCCAGCAGCCAAGATAGGCGGGGGGCTCTGAACTACAATGAGCAGTTCTTC
CDR3aa: CASSQDRRGALNYNEQFF

v_gene: TRBV9
d_gene: TRBD1
abundance: once
j_gene: TRBJ1-1
CDR3nt: TGTGCCAGCAGCGAGGGACAGGGGGCTACTGAAGCTTTCTTT
CDR3aa: CASSEGQGATEAFF

v_gene: TRBV3-1
d_gene: .
abundance: few
j_gene: TRBJ1-1
CDR3nt: TGTGCCAGCAGCAGGGTGAATGAAGCTTTCTTT
CDR3aa: CASSRVNEAFF

v_gene: TRBV9
d_gene: TRBD2
abundance: once
j_gene: TRBJ2-3
CDR3nt: TGTGCCAGCAGCACCGCACCGGGGGGGATAGCGGGCACAGATACGCAGTATTTT
CDR3aa: CASSTAPGGIAGTDTQYF

v_gene: TRBV5-1
d_gene: .
abundance: .
j_gene: TRBJ1-4
CDR3nt: TGCGCCAGCGGCTTGGGTGACAGGTATCATGAAAAACTGTTTTTT
CDR3aa: CASGLGDRYHEKLFF

v_gene: TRBV14
d_gene: .
abundance: many
j_gene: TRBJ2-1
CDR3nt: TGTGCCAGCAGCAAGGGGCAGAGCTCCTACAATGAGCAGTTCTTC
CDR3aa: CASSKGQSSYNEQFF

v_gene: TRBV28
d_gene: TRBD2
abundance: few
j_gene: TRBJ2-5
CDR3nt: TGTGCCAGCAGTCCCGGGATAGCGGGAGGAGAGACCCAGTACTTC
CDR3aa: CASSPGIAGGETQYF

v_gene: TRBV29-1
d_gene: TRBD2
abundance: .
j_gene: TRBJ2-1
CDR3nt: TGCAGCGCACGACTAGCGGGAGCCTACAATGAGCAGTTCTTC
CDR3aa: CSARLAGAYNEQFF

v_gene: TRBV6-2/TRBV6-3
d_gene: .
abundance: few
j_gene: TRBJ1-5
CDR3nt: TGTGCCAGCAGCCCCCGGTGGGCCCAGCCCCAGCATTTT
CDR3aa: CASSPRWAQPQHF

v_gene: TRBV2
d_gene: TRBD2
abundance: .
j_gene: TRBJ2-2
CDR3nt: TGTGCCAGCAGACCGGGGGGGCTGAACACCGGGGAGCTGTTTTTT
CDR3aa: CASRPGGLNTGELFF

v_gene: TRBV11-2
d_gene: TRBD1
abundance: few
j_gene: TRBJ1-6
CDR3nt: TGTGCCAGCAGCCTGACAGGGGTTGCCTATAATTCACTCCTCCACTTT
CDR3aa: CASSLTGVAYNSLLHF

v_gene: TRBV5-5
d_gene: .
abundance: few
j_gene: TRBJ1-1
CDR3nt: TGTGCCAGCAGCTTTGACGGCAGGACGAACACTGAAGCTTTCTTT
CDR3aa: CASSFDGRTNTEAFF

v_gene: TRBV12-3/TRBV12-4
d_gene: TRBD2
abundance: .
j_gene: TRBJ2-2
CDR3nt: TGTGCCAGCACCCCGACTAGCGGGTACACCGGGGAGCTGTTTTTT
CDR3aa: CASTPTSGYTGELFF

v_gene: TRBV9
d_gene: TRBD1
abundance: .
j_gene: TRBJ1-2
CDR3nt: TGTGCCAGCACCTCGATAGGGACAGCTAACTATGGCTACACCTTC
CDR3aa: CASTSIGTANYGYTF

v_gene: TRBV23-1
d_gene: .
abundance: once
j_gene: TRBJ2-3
CDR3nt: TGCGCCAGCAGTCAGTTTTTGAACAGATCCGACGATACGCAGTATTTT
CDR3aa: CASSQFLNRSDDTQYF

v_gene: TRBV6-4
d_gene: .
abundance: .
j_gene: TRBJ2-2
CDR3nt: TGTGCCAGCAGTGAAGAGGGGCGCGGGGAGCTGTTTTTT
CDR3aa: CASSEEGRGELFF

v_gene: TRBV20-1
d_gene: .
abundance: .
j_gene: TRBJ1-1
CDR3nt: TGCAGTGCTAGAGGGGGGACGTACACTGAAGCTTTCTTT
CDR3aa: CSARGGTYTEAFF

v_gene: TRBV13
d_gene: .
abundance: .
j_gene: TRBJ1-4
CDR3nt: TGTGCCAGCAGCTTAACCATATCCGGGGTTCTAAATGAAAAACTGTTTTTT
CDR3aa: CASSLTISGVLNEKLFF

v_gene: TRBV7-2
d_gene: .
abundance: .
j_gene: TRBJ1-4
CDR3nt: TGTGCCAGCAGTGAGGAGCTAAATGAAAAACTGTTTTTT
CDR3aa: CASSEELNEKLFF

v_gene: TRBV15
d_gene: TRBD1
abundance: many
j_gene: TRBJ2-5
CDR3nt: TGTGCCACCAGCCGGACAGGGTTCCAAGAGACCCAGTACTTC
CDR3aa: CATSRTGFQETQYF

v_gene: TRBV6-2/TRBV6-3
d_gene: TRBD2
abundance: few
j_gene: TRBJ2-5
CDR3nt: TGTGCCAGCCCCGCCCGGCTAGCGGGAGAGACCCAGTACTTC
CDR3aa: CASPARLAGETQYF

v_gene: TRBV4-3
d_gene: .
abundance: few
j_gene: TRBJ1-4
CDR3nt: TGCGCCAGCAGCCAAGATTTCTCGGCCTGGAGTGTGGAACTGTTTTTT
CDR3aa: CASSQDFSAWSVELFF

v_gene: TRBV3-1
d_gene: .
abundance: .
j_gene: TRBJ1-4
CDR3nt: TGTGCCAGCAGCCAAGGCCAGGTTAATGAAAAACTGTTTTTT
CDR3aa: CASSQGQVNEKLFF

v_gene: TRBV14
d_gene: .
abundance: .
j_gene: TRBJ2-6
CDR3nt: TGTGCCAGCAGCCCTATAAGGGGAACCTCTGGGGCCAACGTCCTGACTTTC
CDR3aa: CASSPIRGTSGANVLTF

v_gene: TRBV30
d_gene: .
abundance: .
j_gene: TRBJ2-4
CDR3nt: TGTGCCTGGAGCTATGGTGTGGGAAACATTCAGTACTTC
CDR3aa: CAWSYGVGNIQYF

v_gene: TRBV5-1
d_gene: TRBD1
abundance: .
j_gene: TRBJ2-7
CDR3nt: TGCGCCAGCCGCTCAATTAGGACAGGGGGATCCTACGAGCAGTACTTC
CDR3aa: CASRSIRTGGSYEQYF

v_gene: TRBV7-6
d_gene: .
abundance: .
j_gene: TRBJ1-5
CDR3nt: TGTGCCAGCAGCTTAACTCGGAGCACAGATACGCAGCATTTT
CDR3aa: CASSLTRSTDTQHF

v_gene: TRBV20-1
d_gene: TRBD2
abundance: few
j_gene: TRBJ2-5
CDR3nt: TGCAGTGCTAGAGATTTCGTGGTAGCGGGAAACCAAGAGACCCAGTACTTC
CDR3aa: CSARDFVVAGNQETQYF

v_gene: TRBV7-2
d_gene: .
abundance: .
j_gene: TRBJ1-1
CDR3nt: TGTGCCAGCAGCTTCGGGGGTAGGAGGGACACTGAAGCTTTCTTT
CDR3aa: CASSFGGRRDTEAFF

v_gene: TRBV6-2/TRBV6-3
d_gene: .
abundance: .
j_gene: TRBJ1-5
CDR3nt: TGTGCCAGCAGCCTCAGGGACTTGGATCAGCCCCAGCATTTT
CDR3aa: CASSLRDLDQPQHF

v_gene: TRBV5-1
d_gene: TRBD2
abundance: .
j_gene: TRBJ2-1
CDR3nt: TGCGCCAGCAGCTTGGAAGCGGGAGCACAGTGGGGGCAGTTCTTC
CDR3aa: CASSLEAGAQWGQFF

v_gene: TRBV7-2
d_gene: .
abundance: few
j_gene: TRBJ2-4
CDR3nt: TGTGCCAGCAGCTTAGGCCAGTTGGTGATGAAAAACATTCAGTACTTC
CDR3aa: CASSLGQLVMKNIQYF

v_gene: TRBV7-7
d_gene: .
abundance: .
j_gene: TRBJ2-3
CDR3nt: TGTGCTGGAGGGGGCAGGACTGGCACAGATACGCAGTATTTT
CDR3aa: CAGGGRTGTDTQYF

v_gene: TRBV11-2
d_gene: .
abundance: .
j_gene: TRBJ2-7
CDR3nt: TGTGCCAGCAGCTCAAATATCGGGGACCGCTACGAGCAGTACTTC
CDR3aa: CASSSNIGDRYEQYF

v_gene: TRBV20-1
d_gene: .
abundance: .
j_gene: TRBJ2-7
CDR3nt: TGCAGTGCGGTTCGGGAAAGGAGCTCCTACGAGCAGTACTTC
CDR3aa: CSAVRERSSYEQYF

v_gene: TRBV5-1
d_gene: TRBD1
abundance: few
j_gene: TRBJ1-4
CDR3nt: TGCGCCAGCAGCAGCAGGACAGGGGAAATAACTACTAATGAAAAACTGTTTTTT
CDR3aa: CASSSRTGEITTNEKLFF

v_gene: TRBV29-1
d_gene: TRBD1
abundance: .
j_gene: TRBJ1-4
CDR3nt: TGCAGCGTGCCGGGACAGTCTAATGAAAAACTGTTTTTT
CDR3aa: CSVPGQSNEKLFF

v_gene: TRBV29-1
d_gene: .
abundance: .
j_gene: TRBJ1-1
CDR3nt: TGCAGCGTTGATGGGGGGCTCGGGACTGAAGCTTTCTTT
CDR3aa: CSVDGGLGTEAFF